A selection of T cell receptor beta chains follows, all from one sample in a study of OX40 agonist ivuxolimab in advanced cancers. Some clones are missing from TCRdb's copy, which holds only in-frame ones; the method was immunoSEQ multiplex PCR. The sample shows some 50,000 clones, approximately 81% of them seen only once. The sample in question was CD4+ or CD8+ T cells sorted from blood, obtained in a trial of the OX40 agonist ivuxolimab. The receptors were sampled from an adult with an advanced solid tumor such as melanoma, head and neck, liver or kidney cancer. The CDR3 runs from the conserved cysteine through the conserved F or W. Fields, in order: J gene, D gene, V gene, clone size, CDR3 length, CDR3 protein, CDR3 DNA. The D gene is left open where the match is weak. Size values are once, few and many counts, or a class for expanded clones, and some rows have none.

TRBJ1-1 | - | TRBV2 | - | 16 | CASSEGPGYVRTEAFF | TGTGCCAGCAGTGAAGGGCCAGGGTATGTAAGGACTGAAGCTTTCTTT
TRBJ2-5 | - | TRBV11-2 | - | 12 | CASSFGKETQYF | TGTGCCAGCAGCTTCGGGAAAGAGACCCAGTACTTC
TRBJ1-1 | TRBD1 | TRBV9 | - | 15 | CASGTGDGANTEAFF | TGTGCCAGCGGGACAGGGGATGGTGCGAACACTGAAGCTTTCTTT
TRBJ2-7 | - | TRBV25-1 | few | 15 | CASIGSEGRSYEQYF | TGTGCCAGCATAGGATCGGAGGGGAGGTCCTACGAGCAGTACTTC
TRBJ2-1 | - | TRBV7-2 | - | 16 | CASSQLSLGSYNEQFF | TGTGCCAGCAGCCAATTGTCCTTGGGCTCCTACAATGAGCAGTTCTTC
TRBJ2-1 | TRBD2 | TRBV5-4 | once | 19 | CASSFGGTSGISSYNEQFF | TGTGCCAGCAGCTTCGGCGGGACTAGCGGGATTAGCTCCTACAATGAGCAGTTCTTC
TRBJ2-2 | TRBD2 | TRBV10-2 | - | 16 | CASRLAGAGDTGELFF | TGCGCCAGCAGACTAGCGGGAGCCGGTGACACCGGGGAGCTGTTTTTT
TRBJ1-1 | TRBD1 | TRBV2 | - | 13 | CASTDRGLFGAFF | TGTGCCAGCACCGACAGGGGACTGTTCGGGGCTTTCTTT
TRBJ2-2 | TRBD2 | TRBV15 | - | 18 | CATSRAMGGGSWPGELFF | TGTGCCACCAGCAGAGCCATGGGCGGCGGGAGTTGGCCCGGGGAGCTGTTTTTT
TRBJ2-2 | - | TRBV9 | - | 16 | CASSVEPGWNTGELFF | TGTGCCAGCAGCGTAGAACCAGGCTGGAACACCGGGGAGCTGTTTTTT
TRBJ1-5 | - | TRBV6-5 | - | 13 | CASSYSTNQPQHF | TGTGCCAGCAGTTACTCGACCAATCAGCCCCAGCATTTT
TRBJ1-2 | TRBD1 | TRBV28 | - | 16 | CASSLTLGGVGYGYTF | TGTGCCAGCAGTTTAACCCTAGGGGGCGTCGGCTATGGCTACACCTTC
TRBJ1-1 | - | TRBV29-1 | - | 13 | CSGMSQQNTEAFF | TGCAGCGGCATGTCACAGCAGAACACTGAAGCTTTCTTT
TRBJ2-1 | - | TRBV30 | - | 11 | CAWSQDSEQFF | TGTGCCTGGAGTCAGGATAGTGAGCAGTTCTTC
TRBJ2-7 | TRBD1 | TRBV7-7 | - | 14 | CASSQGTAATEQYF | TGTGCCAGCAGCCAAGGGACAGCTGCTACGGAGCAGTACTTC
TRBJ2-3 | - | TRBV11-2 | - | 13 | CASSRGSTDTQYF | TGTGCCAGCAGTCGGGGGAGCACAGATACGCAGTATTTT
TRBJ2-1 | - | TRBV7-8 | - | 12 | CASSPHSDEQFF | TGTGCCAGCAGCCCCCACTCCGATGAGCAGTTCTTC
TRBJ2-1 | - | TRBV14 | - | 16 | CASSLIGTLSYNEQFF | TGTGCCAGCAGCTTGATAGGGACCCTTTCTTACAATGAGCAGTTCTTC
TRBJ2-1 | - | TRBV28 | - | 19 | CASSLSAGIGPSSYNEQFF | TGTGCCAGCAGTTTATCCGCTGGGATAGGTCCAAGCTCCTACAATGAGCAGTTCTTC
TRBJ2-6 | - | TRBV5-1 | - | 16 | CASSARHSSGANVLTF | TGCGCCAGCAGCGCCCGACACAGCTCTGGGGCCAACGTCCTGACTTTC
TRBJ2-7 | TRBD1 | TRBV7-2 | - | 13 | CASSPGQGREQYF | TGTGCCAGCAGCCCCGGACAGGGGAGGGAGCAGTACTTC
TRBJ2-7 | - | TRBV19 | - | 14 | CASSPTGGLYEQYF | TGTGCCAGTAGCCCGACGGGCGGACTCTACGAGCAGTACTTC
TRBJ2-1 | TRBD2 | TRBV28 | - | 16 | CASSFPRLAGGNEQFF | TGTGCCAGCAGTTTCCCGAGACTAGCGGGAGGCAATGAGCAGTTCTTC
TRBJ1-5 | - | TRBV6-5 | - | 15 | CASTYGGAVDQPQHF | TGTGCCAGCACCTACGGGGGGGCCGTAGATCAGCCCCAGCATTTT
TRBJ2-1 | - | TRBV7-9 | - | 15 | CASTLTVAQYNEQFF | TGTGCCAGCACACTGACCGTGGCCCAATACAATGAGCAGTTCTTC
TRBJ1-2 | - | TRBV10-3 | - | 14 | CAITRTAAGYGYTF | TGTGCCATCACTAGGACGGCGGCTGGCTATGGCTACACCTTC
TRBJ2-2 | TRBD1 | TRBV6-1 | once | 16 | CASSDGQGANTGELFF | TGTGCCAGCAGTGACGGACAGGGCGCGAACACCGGGGAGCTGTTTTTT
TRBJ2-7 | - | TRBV6-5 | - | 15 | CASTDRSAGLYEQYF | TGTGCCAGCACCGACAGGTCGGCTGGGCTCTACGAGCAGTACTTC
TRBJ1-2 | - | TRBV28 | - | 14 | CASRGPGPINLDTF | TGTGCCAGCAGGGGACCGGGACCCATAAACCTGGACACCTTC
TRBJ2-3 | - | TRBV7-2 | - | 13 | CASSRDSTDTQYF | TGTGCCAGCAGCCGGGACAGCACAGATACGCAGTATTTT
TRBJ1-1 | - | TRBV5-5 | - | 14 | CASSLVAGNSEAFF | TGTGCCAGCAGCTTGGTCGCAGGGAACTCTGAAGCTTTCTTT
TRBJ1-2 | - | TRBV10-3 | - | 13 | CAISESLNYGYTF | TGTGCCATCAGTGAGTCCCTAAACTATGGCTACACCTTC
TRBJ1-1 | - | TRBV4-2 | - | 13 | CASEEGEGTVAFF | TGTGCCAGCGAAGAGGGGGAGGGGACCGTCGCTTTCTTT
TRBJ2-1 | TRBD2 | TRBV5-6 | - | 15 | CASSPGLAGGPEQFF | TGTGCCAGCAGCCCGGGACTAGCGGGAGGGCCCGAGCAGTTCTTC
TRBJ2-7 | TRBD2 | TRBV11-2 | - | 15 | CASSLERREFDEQYF | TGTGCCAGCAGCTTAGAACGGCGGGAGTTCGACGAGCAGTACTTC